One sample yielded the 28 T cell receptor beta chains listed below, sequenced in a study of blood T cell repertoires in COVID-19. Method: immunoSEQ multiplex PCR; TCRdb's copy keeps in-frame clones and lacks some. The sample contains a few hundred thousand clones, roughly nine tenths of which appear only once. The source material was PBMCs or T cells enriched from blood (not recorded which). The receptor set was obtained from a man between 18 and 35 years old who had recovered from COVID-19.

This clone was seen a few times. This same CDR3 is encoded by further DNA sequences in the sample. The chain couples TRBV5-1 to TRBJ2-2, with 8 bases aligning to TRBD2. J was trimmed by 4 bases and V by 2 bases; bases with no gene match: 4. Per germline, CDR1 SGHRS and CDR2 YFSETQ. CDR3 length: 15 residues. The CDR3 nucleotides are TGCGCCAGCAGCTTAGGTCTAGCGGGCACCGGGGAGCTGTTTTTT. Its translation is CASSLGLAGTGELFF. Complete variable domain (other parts from reference TRBV5-1 and TRBJ2-2): KAGVTQTPRYLIKTRGQQVTLSCSPISGHRSVSWYQQTPGQGLQFLFEYFSETQRNKGNFPGRFSGRQFSNSRSEMNVSTLELGDSALYLCASSLGLAGTGELFFGEGSRLTVL.

This chain links TRBV6-4 with TRBJ1-2; D might be TRBD1 (5 bases). Germline values: CDR1 MRHNA, CDR2 SNTAGT. The CDR3 is made up of 15 amino acids. Trimming took off 3 bases at V and 4 bases at J, with 15 bases between the two ends. CDR3 bases: TGTGCCAGCAGTGAAGTTGCAGGGATCGGCTATGGCTACACCTTC. Translated, it gives CASSEVAGIGYGYTF.

The rearrangement joins TRBV29-1 to TRBJ2-7; no definite D call. This CDR3 is 12 amino acids long. Trimming removed 4 bases from V and 3 bases from J, with 10 bases in between. Per the germline V gene, CDR1 is SQVTM and CDR2 is ANQGSEA. The CDR3 bases are TGCAGCGTTGTACAGATAAACTACGAGCAGTACTTC. Translating it yields CSVVQINYEQYF.

This clone was recorded only once. The rearrangement joins TRBV24-1 to TRBJ2-2, with 8 nucleotides matching TRBD1. The CDR3 contains 15 residues. J gave up 4 bases and V 4 bases, and 4 bases lay outside the gene matches. Germline loops: CDR1 KGHDR, CDR2 SFDVKD. In DNA, the CDR3 is TGTGCCACCAGTGAGGGACAGGCCGTCACCGGGGAGCTGTTTTTT. It is translated as CATSEGQAVTGELFF.

The V call is TRBV5-1, the J call TRBJ2-3; 8 nucleotides line up with TRBD2. The V gene end was trimmed by 3 bases and the J gene end by 1 base; junction bases not matched to a gene: 10. Looked up from germline, CDR1 is SGHRS and CDR2 is YFSETQ. CDR3 size: 17 residues. CDR3 region: CASSWPSGGEGTDTQYF. The CDR3 region has the DNA TGCGCCAGCAGCTGGCCCTCGGGGGGGGAAGGCACAGATACGCAGTATTTT.

The rearrangement links TRBV15 to TRBJ1-4; 7 nucleotides align to TRBD1. The CDR3 is made up of 18 amino acids. V lost 2 bases to trimming and J lost 1 base; unmatched junction nucleotides: 10. The germline CDR1 and CDR2 sequences are LNHNV and YYDKDF (reference sequence). CDR3 sequence (DNA): TGTGCCACCAGCAGATTATACAGGGGTGAGGGAACTAATGAAAAACTGTTTTTT. Protein sequence: CATSRLYRGEGTNEKLFF.

The genes are TRBV6-5 and TRBJ1-2; TRBD1 aligns across 9 bases. The CDR3 runs 15 residues. Per the germline V gene, CDR1 is MNHEY and CDR2 is SVGAGI. Unmatched junction bases numbered 5, after V lost 3 bases and J lost 3 bases. CDR3 amino acids: CASSYGTGWDYGYTF. The CDR3 DNA reads as TGTGCCAGCAGTTATGGGACAGGGTGGGACTATGGCTACACCTTC.

This chain uses TRBV3-1 (or the pseudogene TRBV3-2) with TRBJ1-5; no clear D gene. Deletions cut 0 bases from V and 3 bases from J, with 6 bases between. This CDR3 has 14 amino acids. The germline V gene has CDR1 LGHDT and CDR2 YNNKEL (reference sequence). In nucleotides, the CDR3 is TGTGCCAGCAGCCAAGACCGAGACAATCAGCCCCAGCATTTT. Its protein product is CASSQDRDNQPQHF.

The chain uses TRBV29-1 and TRBJ2-5; D perhaps matches TRBD2 (6 bases). V gave up 7 bases and J gave up 3 bases, with 12 bases separating them. Germline-derived CDR1 and CDR2 are SQVTM and ANQGSEA. The length of the CDR3 is 12 residues. Here the CDR3 reads CSAWRGKETQYF. The CDR3 DNA sequence: TGCAGCGCCTGGCGGGGAAAAGAGACCCAGTACTTC.

V and J are TRBV30 and TRBJ2-2; 8 bases fit TRBD2. The CDR3 covers 15 residues. Germline-derived CDR1 and CDR2 are GTSNPN and SVGIG (reference sequence). J gave up 4 bases and V 0 bases, and 4 bases lay outside the gene matches. In nucleotides, the CDR3 is TGTGCCTGGAGTGTAACCGGGAGGGCCACCGGGGAGCTGTTTTTT. Encoded protein: CAWSVTGRATGELFF. The variable domain in full, with the rest retrieved from reference TRBV30 and TRBJ2-2, is SQTIHQWPATLVQPVGSPLSLECTVEGTSNPNLYWYRQAAGRGLQLLFYSVGIGQISSEVPQNLSASRPQDRQFILSSKKLLLSDSGFYLCAWSVTGRATGELFFGEGSRLTVL.

V and J are TRBV15 and TRBJ2-4, with TRBD1 matching 9 bases. From germline, CDR1 is LNHNV and CDR2 YYDKDF (reference sequence). The J segment lost 1 base and the V segment lost 5 bases, leaving 6 bases of the junction unmatched. The CDR3 extends over 16 amino acids. The CDR3 reads CATSVQGASAKNIQYF. The DNA for the CDR3 is TGTGCCACCAGCGTACAGGGGGCAAGTGCCAAAAACATTCAGTACTTC.

The chain couples TRBV2 to TRBJ2-5; tentatively, D is TRBD1 (6 bases). CDR3 length: 15 residues. Germline V gene data show CDR1 as SNHLY and CDR2 as FYNNEI. V lost 9 bases and J lost 2, with 19 bases in between. The CDR3 region has the DNA TGTGCCAGGCAGACAGGCCCTAGACATCAAGAGACCCAGTACTTC. Its protein is CARQTGPRHQETQYF.

The chain couples TRBV7-8 to TRBJ1-2, with unresolved D. The ends were cut back, 1 base at V and 5 bases at J, with 20 bases in the middle. The CDR3 runs 17 residues. Per germline, CDR1 SGHVS and CDR2 FQNEAQ. CDR3 residues: CASSLGPGSGVRYGYTF. The CDR3 nucleotides are TGTGCCAGCAGCTTAGGACCGGGAAGCGGGGTCCGGTATGGCTACACCTTC.

The chain uses TRBV11-3 and TRBJ2-1, with 13 bases matching TRBD2. The CDR3 length is 15 residues. Germline lookup yields CDR1 SGHNT and CDR2 YENEEA. V shed 3 bases, J shed 7 bases, and the junction held 3 bases outside the gene matches. CDR3 sequence reads: CASSLGLAGSNEQFF. The CDR3 DNA reads TGTGCCAGCAGCTTGGGACTAGCGGGATCGAATGAGCAGTTCTTC.

The chain links TRBV7-5 to TRBJ1-4; TRBD1 was called by the table and not checked on the DNA. TRBV7-5 is noted as a pseudogene. The CDR3 contains 17 residues. The CDR3 sequence is CVRSLGQDRGLNEKLFF. CDR3 in DNA: TGTGTCAGAAGCTTAGGCCAGGACAGGGGGCTAAATGAAAAACTGTTTTTT.

The chain recombines TRBV6-2 or TRBV6-3 with TRBJ2-1, with 11 nucleotides matching TRBD2. CDR3 size: 18 residues. J gave up 4 bases and V 0 bases, and 8 bases lay outside the gene matches. CDR1 is MNHEY, CDR2 SVGEGT, per germline. The CDR3 region is CASSYSTSGESWYNEQFF. In DNA, the CDR3 is TGTGCCAGCAGTTACTCGACTAGCGGGGAATCTTGGTACAATGAGCAGTTCTTC.

The chain combines TRBV2 with TRBJ1-6; D perhaps matches TRBD1 (6 bases). The CDR3 spans 13 residues. Per the germline V gene, CDR1 is SNHLY and CDR2 is FYNNEI. V was shortened by 8 bases and J by 9 bases, with 14 bases between the two germline ends. This chain's CDR3 is CASGGAVTSPLHF. CDR3 coding DNA: TGTGCCAGCGGGGGGGCGGTGACTTCACCCCTCCACTTT.

The chain uses TRBV3-1 (or the pseudogene TRBV3-2) and TRBJ2-1, with a tentative D call TRBD1 (6 bases). The CDR3 runs to 14 residues. Germline V lookup: CDR1 LGHDT, CDR2 YNNKEL (reference sequence). The V end was cut by 1 base, the J end by 4 bases, with 8 bases between. CDR3 nucleotide sequence: TGTGCCAGCAGCCAAGGAGGACAGTACAATGAGCAGTTCTTC. Amino acid sequence: CASSQGGQYNEQFF.

The chain is built from TRBV30 and TRBJ2-1; no definite D call. Germline-derived CDR1 and CDR2 are GTSNPN and SVGIG (reference sequence). V lost 0 bases and J lost 9, with 9 bases in between. The CDR3 runs 12 residues. CDR3 protein: CAWSVYQIEQFF. The CDR3 nucleotides read TGTGCCTGGAGTGTTTATCAGATTGAGCAGTTCTTC.

This chain uses TRBV28 with TRBJ1-4, with 8 positions matching TRBD1. J gave up 8 bases and V 10 bases, and 12 bases lay outside the gene matches. This CDR3 is built from 14 residues. CDR1 and CDR2 from the germline V gene are MDHEN and SYDVKM. The CDR3 DNA is TGTGCCACACACAGGGGGAGGCTTATCGAAAAACTGTTTTTT. Translation: CATHRGRLIEKLFF.

V gene TRBV18 combines with J gene TRBJ2-7; 7 bases map to TRBD1. The V gene's germline CDR1 is KGHSH and CDR2 LQKENI. This CDR3 spans 14 amino acids. The junction had 3 bases not matched to a gene; V was cut back by 3 bases and J by 1 base. CDR3 bases: TGTGCCAGCTCACCCGGGACAGATTCCTACGAGCAGTACTTC. This translates into CASSPGTDSYEQYF.

The CDR3 DNA is TGTGCCAGCAGCTTAGTGGGGCGGAGCTCTGGAAACACCATATATTTT. This sequence encodes CASSLVGRSSGNTIYF. The gene calls are TRBV7-8 and TRBJ1-3, with D possibly matching TRBD1 (5 bases). V gave up 1 base and J gave up 0 bases, with 10 bases separating them. The CDR3 has 16 residues. From germline, CDR1 is SGHVS and CDR2 FQNEAQ. Using reference TRBV7-8 and TRBJ1-3 for the parts outside the CDR3, the full variable domain is GAGVSQSPRYKVAKRGQDVALRCDPISGHVSLFWYQQALGQGPEFLTYFQNEAQLDKSGLPSDRFFAERPEGSVSTLKIQRTQQEDSAVYLCASSLVGRSSGNTIYFGEGSWLTVV.

V and J are TRBV5-4 and TRBJ1-6, with 9 positions matching TRBD1. Germline CDR1 SGHNT, CDR2 YYREEE (reference sequence). The CDR3 runs 16 residues. V shed 2 bases, J shed 9 bases, and the junction held 9 bases outside the gene matches. The CDR3 spells CASSLNRDRVVSPLHF. CDR3 DNA sequence: TGTGCCAGCAGCTTAAACCGGGACAGGGTGGTTTCACCCCTCCACTTT.

This sequence joins TRBV29-1 and TRBJ1-1, with 7 bases fitting TRBD1. There are 12 residues in the CDR3. Per germline, CDR1 SQVTM and CDR2 ANQGSEA. V shed 5 bases and J 6 bases; nucleotides not matched to a gene: 6. The CDR3 loop reads CSVKTGLSEAFF. DNA for the CDR3: TGCAGCGTTAAGACAGGGTTATCTGAAGCTTTCTTT.

The chain has TRBV19 and TRBJ2-7; TRBD1 matches 7 bases. V lost 4 bases, J lost 0 bases, and 3 bases stayed unmatched. CDR1 is LNHDA and CDR2 is SQIVND in the germline V gene (reference sequence). The CDR3 is 14 residues long. Here the CDR3 reads CASSTDRASYEQYF. In DNA form, the CDR3 reads TGTGCCAGTAGTACTGACAGGGCCTCCTACGAGCAGTACTTC. The full variable domain, rest sourced from reference TRBV19 and TRBJ2-7, is DGGITQSPKYLFRKEGQNVTLSCEQNLNHDAMYWYRQDPGQGLRLIYYSQIVNDFQKGDIAEGYSVSREKKESFPLTVTSAQKNPTAFYLCASSTDRASYEQYFGPGTRLTVT.

The V and J genes are TRBV27 and TRBJ2-1, with 10 bases matching TRBD2. Germline V gives CDR1 MNHEY, CDR2 SMNVEV (reference sequence). With 2 bases clipped from V and 8 bases from J, the junction kept 9 bases outside the gene matches. This CDR3 region has 16 residues. The CDR3 reads CASSLASGSPGYEQFF. The CDR3 nucleotides read TGTGCCAGCAGTTTAGCTAGCGGGAGTCCAGGGTATGAGCAGTTCTTC.

The CDR3 loop reads CASSPSRQVKYSQPQHF. The CDR3 DNA reads as TGTGCCAGCAGTCCATCCCGACAGGTCAAATACAGTCAGCCCCAGCATTTT. This sequence joins TRBV27 and TRBJ1-5; a possible D gene is TRBD1 (6 bases). There are 17 residues in the CDR3. V shed 5 bases and J shed 6 bases, with 23 bases lying between them. Germline V CDR1 and CDR2: MNHEY, SMNVEV (reference sequence).

This sequence joins TRBV12-3 or TRBV12-4 and TRBJ2-1; D possibly corresponds to TRBD2 (5 bases). CDR3 length: 13 amino acids. Trimming stripped 7 bases from V and 9 bases from J, with 16 bases between. CDR3 region: CASTSGGRGEQFF. For the CDR3, the DNA is TGTGCCAGCACCTCAGGCGGCCGGGGTGAGCAGTTCTTC.